Here is one TCR beta chain with its context. The antigen is not known. The germline gives CDR1 SGHRS, CDR2 YFSETQ. The CDR3 loop spans 14 amino acids. V was clipped by 1 base and J by 5 bases; unmatched bases: 5. It was at deep level that the assay was run. The genomic DNA of each subset was split evenly across several immunoSEQ plates. Libraries were prepared by immunoSEQ multiplex PCR; TCRdb keeps only in-frame clonotypes and omits some of them. The sample contains 550,000 to 700,000 clones, more than 70% of which appear only once. This sample is part of a study of shared clonotypes between healthy human individuals. Study results and limitations: Several donors showed sharing of around 5% of naive CD4 clonotypes.

The investigators split CD4+ cells into a CD45RA+ naive subset and a CD45RA-negative memory subset. The sequenced sample consisted of memory CD4+ T cells sorted from blood. This sample's subset: CD45RA-negative fraction. The J gene is TRBJ2-5, the V gene TRBV5-1; TRBD2 aligns across 7 bases. The clonotype originates from a woman in her twenties or thirties in good health. As DNA, the CDR3 is TGCGCCAGCAGCTTGCTGGTGGGAGGGGAGACCCAGTACTTC. Amino acids: CASSLLVGGETQYF.